The 29 T cell receptor beta chains given below trace back to one sample, sequenced in a study of response to subunit inactivated influenza vaccine listed by TCRdb under 2018. Preparation of the library involved RT-PCR. For sequencing, an Illumina HiSeq 2500 was employed. TCRdb cleaned the public reads at Q25 with fastp, built clones with MiXCR and kept in-frame beta chains. Each entry merges the rows of one CDR3 protein and shows their most common DNA and genes. The sample table records approximately 700,000 distinct CDR3 sequences; 15% to 18% of these occur just once. Of the sample, under 14% is held by the ten largest clones. The source material was PBMCs from blood, sampled 12 days after vaccination. These receptors were collected from a man in his fifties who received an inactivated influenza vaccine. Donor details come from another sample of the same person, matched by shared clones.

The chain uses TRBV4-1 and TRBJ1-2, with D tentatively TRBD1 (5 bases). V lost 0 bases to trimming and J lost 5 bases, with 7 bases between them. CDR1 and CDR2 from the germline V gene are MGHRA and YSYEKL. The CDR3 sequence is 13 residues long. CDR3 sequence reads: CASSQDRDYGYTF. In DNA, the CDR3 is TGCGCCAGCAGCCAAGACAGGGATTATGGCTACACCTTC.

The CDR3 spells CRAGTTNEQFF. The CDR3 DNA sequence: TGCAGGGCGGGAACCACCAATGAGCAGTTCTTC. The V and J genes are TRBV20-1 and TRBJ2-1, with a possible D match to TRBD2 (6 bases). The CDR3 is 11 residues long. Germline lookup yields CDR1 DFQATT and CDR2 SNEGSKA (reference sequence).

This clonotype occurred many times. The chain carries TRBV4-3 and TRBJ2-7; 8 bases fit TRBD2. V gave up 0 bases and J gave up 0 bases; unmatched junction bases: 4. Looked up from germline, CDR1 is LGHNA and CDR2 is YSLEER. This CDR3 region has 16 residues. The DNA of the CDR3 is TGCGCCAGCAGCCAAGAAGTAGCGGGGACCTCCTACGAGCAGTACTTC. Protein product: CASSQEVAGTSYEQYF.

This clonotype was picked up many times. The chain recombines TRBV12-3 or TRBV12-4 with TRBJ2-7; possibly TRBD2 for D (6 bases). V was trimmed by 5 bases and J by 6 bases, leaving 17 bases between them. The CDR3 is 14 residues long. The CDR3 bases are TGTGCCAGCAGTCAGGGACCCGGGGGAGGCGAGCAGTACTTC. It yields the protein CASSQGPGGGEQYF.

This clonotype was found a few times. The CDR3 nucleotides are TGCAGTGCTAGGAACCACAGGGCAGGGAGGTTTACTGAAGCTTTCTTT. It specifies CSARNHRAGRFTEAFF. The chain joins TRBV20-1 to TRBJ1-1, with D perhaps matching TRBD1 (6 bases). In germline, CDR1 is DFQATT, CDR2 SNEGSKA (reference sequence). The CDR3 consists of 16 residues. Trimming left V 3 bases short and J 5 bases short, with 22 bases between.

This clonotype was seen a few times. The chain recombines TRBV10-3 with TRBJ2-5; possible D gene TRBD2, 5 bases. CDR1 ENHRY and CDR2 SYGVKD come from the germline V gene. With 3 bases removed from V and 1 base from J, the gap between germline ends came to 9 bases. The CDR3 contains 14 residues. CDR3 residues: CAISDGGPQETQYF. The DNA for the CDR3 is TGTGCCATCAGTGACGGCGGGCCCCAAGAGACCCAGTACTTC.

A few counts support this clonotype. The gene calls are TRBV7-6 and TRBJ2-5; a possible D gene is TRBD2 (5 bases). V lost 2 bases to trimming and J lost 7 bases, with 14 bases between them. The CDR3 sequence is 14 residues long. The germline V gene encodes CDR1 SGHVS and CDR2 FNYEAQ. The CDR3 nucleotides read TGTGCCAGCAGCTTACTAGCCCAGAGTTTGACCCAGTACTTC. Encoded protein: CASSLLAQSLTQYF.

V and J are TRBV28 and TRBJ1-1; tentatively, D is TRBD1 (6 bases). Trimming stripped 6 bases from V and 2 bases from J, with 13 bases between. Germline V gene data show CDR1 as MDHEN and CDR2 as SYDVKM. The CDR3 is 14 amino acids. The CDR3 reads CASSRPGGNTEAFF. Written as DNA, the CDR3 is TGTGCCAGCAGCCGTCCTGGGGGCAACACTGAAGCTTTCTTT.

In this sample, this clonotype turned up many times. V gene TRBV5-1 combines with J gene TRBJ2-1; D remains ambiguous. The CDR3 is 15 amino acids. Germline lookup yields CDR1 SGHRS and CDR2 YFSETQ. V gave up 0 bases and J gave up 1 base, with 8 bases separating them. The CDR3 loop reads CASSLESGSYNEQFF. The CDR3 DNA follows: TGCGCCAGCAGCTTGGAATCAGGTTCCTACAATGAGCAGTTCTTC.

The V and J genes are TRBV11-3 and TRBJ2-1; 8 nucleotides match TRBD2. CDR1 SGHNT and CDR2 YENEEA come from the germline V gene. Germline trimming cut 1 base from V and 2 bases from J; bases unmatched to any gene: 7. The CDR3 runs 17 residues. CDR3 sequence reads: CASSLGSTGGAYNEQFF. CDR3 DNA sequence: TGTGCCAGCAGCTTAGGGTCGACGGGAGGGGCCTACAATGAGCAGTTCTTC. The variable domain in full, completed from reference TRBV11-3 and TRBJ2-1, reads EAGVVQSPRYKIIEKKQPVAFWCNPISGHNTLYWYLQNLGQGPELLIRYENEEAVDDSQLPKDRFSAERLKGVDSTLKIQPAELGDSAVYLCASSLGSTGGAYNEQFFGPGTRLTVL.

This chain links TRBV12-3 or TRBV12-4 with TRBJ2-1; 13 nucleotides line up with TRBD2. This CDR3 spans 20 amino acids. The V segment lost 6 bases and the J segment 4 bases; nucleotides outside the gene matches: 18. The CDR3 protein is CASRKQPGLAGRSNYNEQFF. DNA for the CDR3: TGTGCCAGCAGAAAACAACCGGGACTAGCGGGGCGCTCGAATTACAATGAGCAGTTCTTC.

This clonotype occurred many times. This sequence joins TRBV20-1 and TRBJ1-5; D not resolved. The CDR3 has 14 residues. Trimming shortened V by 6 bases and J by 0 bases, and 12 bases separated the two germline ends. Germline V gives CDR1 DFQATT, CDR2 SNEGSKA (reference sequence). The CDR3 loop is CSAQALYSNQPQHF. The CDR3, as DNA: TGCAGTGCCCAGGCACTGTATAGCAATCAGCCCCAGCATTTT.

This clonotype appeared many times. The rearrangement joins TRBV12-3 or TRBV12-4 to TRBJ2-7; D possibly corresponds to TRBD2 (6 bases). V lost 0 bases and J lost 2, with 8 bases in between. The CDR3 totals 14 residues. CDR3: CASSLAGGAYEQYF. CDR3 bases: TGTGCCAGCAGTTTAGCGGGGGGAGCCTACGAGCAGTACTTC.

Only a few counts were recorded for this clonotype. The gene calls are TRBV6-5 and TRBJ2-7, with a tentative D call TRBD2 (7 bases). Trimming shortened V by 1 base and J by 3 bases, and 13 bases separated the two germline ends. The germline CDR1 and CDR2 sequences are MNHEY and SVGAGI. This CDR3 region has 15 residues. CDR3 residues: CASSYYRGAHYEQYF. The CDR3 bases are TGTGCCAGCAGTTACTATCGGGGGGCCCACTACGAGCAGTACTTC.

This clonotype was seen more than once but under ten times. V is TRBV5-1 and J is TRBJ2-1; D is possibly TRBD1 (5 bases). Deletions cut 2 bases from V and 6 bases from J, with 15 bases between. The germline gives CDR1 SGHRS, CDR2 YFSETQ. The CDR3 length is 15 residues. The CDR3 DNA sequence: TGCGCCAGCAGCTTAGGGCGGCAGGGTCGCAATGAGCAGTTCTTC. It translates to CASSLGRQGRNEQFF.

The V and J genes are TRBV29-1 and TRBJ2-3; D gene uncertain. This CDR3 has 12 amino acids. CDR1 SQVTM and CDR2 ANQGSEA come from the germline V gene. V was pared by 4 bases and J by 1 base, with 6 bases between. CDR3 DNA: TGCAGCGTTGTCGAGGGCACAGATACGCAGTATTTT. Its translation: CSVVEGTDTQYF.

This clonotype was picked up a small number of times. The V and J genes are TRBV19 and TRBJ2-2; D may be TRBD1 (5 bases). Germline loops: CDR1 LNHDA, CDR2 SQIVND (reference sequence). Trimming cost V 1 base and J 6 bases, with 9 bases left between them. This CDR3 spans 14 amino acids. For the CDR3, the DNA is TGTGCCAGTAGTATAGGACAGCCACCCGGGGAGCTGTTTTTT. It yields the protein CASSIGQPPGELFF. The full variable domain, rest sourced from reference TRBV19 and TRBJ2-2, is DGGITQSPKYLFRKEGQNVTLSCEQNLNHDAMYWYRQDPGQGLRLIYYSQIVNDFQKGDIAEGYSVSREKKESFPLTVTSAQKNPTAFYLCASSIGQPPGELFFGEGSRLTVL.

This clonotype has more than one count but fewer than ten. This chain joins TRBV7-9 and TRBJ2-7; 8 positions agree with TRBD1. The CDR3 loop spans 16 amino acids. V lost 4 bases to trimming and J lost 2 bases; unmatched junction nucleotides: 10. Per germline, CDR1 SEHNR and CDR2 FQNEAQ (reference sequence). CDR3: CASSYLGQGEPYEQYF. CDR3 coding DNA: TGTGCCAGCAGCTATCTCGGACAGGGCGAGCCCTACGAGCAGTACTTC. The whole variable domain, filled in from reference TRBV7-9 and TRBJ2-7, reads DTGVSQNPRHKITKRGQNVTFRCDPISEHNRLYWYRQTLGQGPEFLTYFQNEAQLEKSRLLSDRFSAERPKGSFSTLEIQRTEQGDSAMYLCASSYLGQGEPYEQYFGPGTRLTVT.

V and J are TRBV29-1 and TRBJ2-2; a possible D gene is TRBD1 (8 bases). The V gene lost 7 bases and the J gene lost 5 bases, with 17 bases spanning the gap. The CDR3 loop spans 14 amino acids. Germline values: CDR1 SQVTM, CDR2 ANQGSEA. Here the CDR3 DNA reads TGCAGCGCCGCCAACAGGGGGGGGACCGGGGAGCTGTTTTTT. This gives the protein CSAANRGGTGELFF.

The chain has TRBV20-1 and TRBJ2-7, with 8 bases matching TRBD2. This CDR3 is 13 amino acids long. Germline CDR1 and CDR2: DFQATT and SNEGSKA (reference sequence). J gave up 6 bases and V 1 base, and 5 bases lay outside the gene matches. CDR3 protein: CSARGGGRGEQYF. In DNA, the CDR3 is TGCAGTGCTAGAGGCGGGGGGCGAGGCGAGCAGTACTTC.

The chain links TRBV5-1 to TRBJ2-5, with a weak D call TRBD2 (5 bases). Trimming pared 4 bases from V and 5 bases from J, leaving 12 bases between. This CDR3 comprises 13 residues. The germline V gene has CDR1 SGHRS and CDR2 YFSETQ. CDR3: CASSPDSRETQYF. In DNA form, the CDR3 reads TGCGCCAGCAGCCCGGACTCCCGGGAGACCCAGTACTTC.

CDR3 amino acids: CASSRRVNTGELFF. CDR3 sequence (DNA): TGCGCCAGCAGCCGGAGGGTGAACACCGGGGAGCTGTTTTTT. The genes are TRBV4-3 and TRBJ2-2; maybe TRBD2 (6 bases). Per the germline V gene, CDR1 is LGHNA and CDR2 is YSLEER. V was pared by 4 bases and J by 1 base, with 7 bases between. The CDR3 is made up of 14 amino acids.

This clonotype occurred many times. The chain carries TRBV5-4 and TRBJ2-4, with 11 bases that match TRBD2. The CDR3 runs 19 residues. V dropped 0 bases and J dropped 8; count of bases not matched to a gene: 16. The germline gives CDR1 SGHNT, CDR2 YYREEE (reference sequence). CDR3 nucleotide sequence: TGTGCCAGCAGCTTGGTCTTTGCGGTGTCTAGCGGGGGGAGAGACATTCAGTACTTC. Translation gives CASSLVFAVSSGGRDIQYF.

In its sample, this clonotype was seen once. The J gene is TRBJ2-1, the V gene TRBV2; D possibly uses TRBD1 or TRBD2 (5 bases each). Trimming took 4 bases from V and 6 from J, leaving 10 bases between them. Looked up from germline, CDR1 is SNHLY and CDR2 is FYNNEI. This CDR3 is built from 13 residues. CDR3 amino acids: CASSVPGLNEQFF. CDR3 coding DNA: TGTGCCAGCAGTGTCCCGGGGCTCAATGAGCAGTTCTTC.

The chain is built from TRBV5-8 and TRBJ2-7, with TRBD1 identical over 7 bases. Germline CDR1 SGHTS, CDR2 YDEGEE. Trimming removed 3 bases from V and 2 bases from J; junction bases left unmatched: 5. CDR3 length: 14 amino acids. The CDR3 DNA reads as TGTGCCAGCAGCTCTCTGGACAGGACCTACGAGCAGTACTTC. It codes for CASSSLDRTYEQYF.

The chain uses TRBV20-1 and TRBJ2-4; TRBD2 matches 10 bases. The germline CDR1 and CDR2 sequences are DFQATT and SNEGSKA (reference sequence). The CDR3 covers 18 residues. J was trimmed by 2 bases and V by 3 bases; bases with no gene match: 13. CDR3 nucleotide sequence: TGCAGTGCTAGTGTCGGGACTAGCGCAGCTCTAACCAAAAACATTCAGTACTTC. Its translation: CSASVGTSAALTKNIQYF.

The chain uses TRBV5-1 and TRBJ2-3; the match to TRBD1 covers 8 bases. This CDR3 is 14 amino acids long. Germline loops: CDR1 SGHRS, CDR2 YFSETQ. The V segment lost 2 bases and the J segment 6 bases; nucleotides outside the gene matches: 5. The CDR3, as DNA: TGCGCCAGCAGCTTTGGACAGGGTTTTGATACGCAGTATTTT. It translates to CASSFGQGFDTQYF.

This clonotype was counted between two and nine times. The chain joins TRBV18 to TRBJ1-5, with no clear D. Trimming left V 2 bases short and J 6 bases short, with 8 bases between. Germline V gene sequence: CDR1 KGHSH, CDR2 LQKENI. The CDR3 contains 13 residues. The chain's CDR3 is CASSPELGQPQHF. DNA for the CDR3: TGTGCCAGCTCACCAGAGTTGGGTCAGCCCCAGCATTTT. The full variable domain, its missing parts supplied by reference TRBV18 and TRBJ1-5, is NAGVMQNPRHLVRRRGQEARLRCSPMKGHSHVYWYRQLPEEGLKFMVYLQKENIIDESGMPKERFSAEFPKEGPSILRIQQVVRGDSAAYFCASSPELGQPQHFGDGTRLSIL.

The J gene is TRBJ2-3, the V gene TRBV29-1; D not certain. The CDR3 length is 13 residues. Between the trimmed V and J ends, which lost 8 bases and 1 base, there was a span of 13 bases. Germline lookup yields CDR1 SQVTM and CDR2 ANQGSEA. In DNA form, the CDR3 reads TGCAGCTTCCACAGTCCACGCACAGATACGCAGTATTTT. Translating gives CSFHSPRTDTQYF.